Below, 18 T cell receptor beta chains from the same sample are listed, as sequenced in a study of cytomegalovirus exposure and HLA in healthy donors. Primers for the PCR totalled 60 Vbeta and 13 Jbeta. Using immunoSEQ multiplex PCR, the repertoire was profiled, and TCRdb retains in-frame clones only, with some absent. The sample lists almost 200,000 clones, roughly four fifths occurring once. The sequencing sample was made of PBMCs. The receptors derive from a man aged 25-40 years in good health and CMV-seronegative.

The V gene is TRBV18, the J gene TRBJ2-1; D gene unclear. The CDR3 runs 12 residues. The germline V gene has CDR1 KGHSH and CDR2 LQKENI. Deletions cut 1 base from V and 7 bases from J, with 5 bases between. The CDR3 is CASSPLLNEQFF. The CDR3 bases are TGTGCCAGCTCACCACTTCTGAATGAGCAGTTCTTC. The full variable domain, completed using reference TRBV18 and TRBJ2-1, is NAGVMQNPRHLVRRRGQEARLRCSPMKGHSHVYWYRQLPEEGLKFMVYLQKENIIDESGMPKERFSAEFPKEGPSILRIQQVVRGDSAAYFCASSPLLNEQFFGPGTRLTVL.

The rearrangement links TRBV7-6 to TRBJ1-5; D not certain. This CDR3 region has 14 residues. The V end was cut by 3 bases, the J end by 0 bases, with 6 bases between. Germline V gives CDR1 SGHVS, CDR2 FNYEAQ. As DNA, the CDR3 is TGTGCCAGCAGCTTGAGTTATAGCAATCAGCCCCAGCATTTT. It codes for CASSLSYSNQPQHF.

The chain couples TRBV29-1 to TRBJ2-3; 8 nucleotides align to TRBD1. Losses at the gene ends were 6 bases for V and 3 bases for J; bases not matched to a gene: 5. Germline CDR1 reads SQVTM; CDR2 reads ANQGSEA. CDR3 length equals 13 residues. Here the CDR3 reads CSVRTGTTDTQYF. The DNA of the CDR3 is TGCAGCGTCAGGACAGGGACGACAGATACGCAGTATTTT.

The chain carries TRBV6-5 and TRBJ2-7; the match to TRBD2 covers 10 bases. With V trimmed by 7 bases and J by 5 bases, 8 bases remained unmatched. This CDR3 contains 14 residues. CDR1 MNHEY and CDR2 SVGAGI come from the germline V gene. The CDR3 nucleotides are TGTGCCAGCACAAAGCGGGAGGGCCTCCACGAGCAGTACTTC. Translation: CASTKREGLHEQYF.

The chain combines TRBV5-1 with TRBJ1-5, with unresolved D. The CDR3 has 14 amino acids. The V end lost 4 bases, the J end lost 5 bases, and 13 bases lay between the germline ends. In germline, CDR1 is SGHRS, CDR2 YFSETQ. Written as DNA, the CDR3 is TGCGCCAGCAGCCCCTTAAATCGGGATCAGCCCCAGCATTTT. Translating it yields CASSPLNRDQPQHF. Drawing the rest from reference TRBV5-1 and TRBJ1-5, the complete variable domain is KAGVTQTPRYLIKTRGQQVTLSCSPISGHRSVSWYQQTPGQGLQFLFEYFSETQRNKGNFPGRFSGRQFSNSRSEMNVSTLELGDSALYLCASSPLNRDQPQHFGDGTRLSIL.

The chain uses TRBV9 and TRBJ2-5, with TRBD2 identical over 12 bases. The CDR3 sequence is 16 residues long. CDR1 is SGDLS, CDR2 YYNGEE, per germline. After removal of 7 bases from V and 2 bases from J, the junction contained 9 bases not matched to a gene. Here the CDR3 reads CASSGKGLAGQETQYF. The CDR3 nucleotides read TGTGCCAGCTCCGGAAAAGGACTAGCGGGGCAAGAGACCCAGTACTTC. The full variable domain, completed using reference TRBV9 and TRBJ2-5, is DSGVTQTPKHLITATGQRVTLRCSPRSGDLSVYWYQQSLDQGLQFLIQYYNGEERAKGNILERFSAQQFPDLHSELNLSSLELGDSALYFCASSGKGLAGQETQYFGPGTRLLVL.

This clone was detected only once. The V call is TRBV7-9, the J call TRBJ1-3, with 9 nucleotides matching TRBD1. The CDR3 is 18 amino acids. The germline CDR1 and CDR2 sequences are SEHNR and FQNEAQ (reference sequence). Trimming took 2 bases from V and 2 from J; bases not matched to a gene: 10. The CDR3 nucleotides are TGTGCCAGCAGCTTACAACCGGGACAGGGAGATACTGGAAACACCATATATTTT. Protein sequence: CASSLQPGQGDTGNTIYF.

This clone was observed once. The CDR3 DNA follows: TGTGCCAGCGGCAGACTAGCGGGAGCCCGAGATACGCAGTATTTT. This encodes CASGRLAGARDTQYF. The chain has TRBV2 and TRBJ2-3; 12 positions agree with TRBD2. The CDR3 contains 15 residues. The germline V gene encodes CDR1 SNHLY and CDR2 FYNNEI. V gave up 8 bases and J gave up 5 bases; unmatched junction bases: 8.

This chain connects TRBV19 to TRBJ2-3; possibly TRBD1 for D (6 bases). CDR1 and CDR2 (germline): LNHDA, SQIVND (reference sequence). V lost 6 bases, J lost 2 bases, and 15 bases lay in between. The CDR3 contains 15 residues. This CDR3 reads CASRGKGQITDTQYF. The CDR3, as DNA: TGTGCCAGTAGAGGAAAGGGACAAATCACAGATACGCAGTATTTT.

The chain combines TRBV5-1 with TRBJ2-5; 10 nucleotides match TRBD2. The J segment lost 3 bases and the V segment lost 4 bases, leaving 12 bases of the junction unmatched. CDR1 SGHRS and CDR2 YFSETQ come from the germline V gene. This CDR3 contains 17 residues. The CDR3 DNA reads TGCGCCAGCAGCCCCGGGGTAGCGGGAGGTATCAAAGAGACCCAGTACTTC. Its translation: CASSPGVAGGIKETQYF.

The J gene is TRBJ1-2, the V gene TRBV4-1, with 8 bases fitting TRBD1. The CDR3 sequence is 16 residues long. Germline CDR1 and CDR2: MGHRA and YSYEKL. Trimming cost V 2 bases and J 0 bases; bases outside gene matches: 5. The CDR3: CASSQLRTGPNYGYTF. The CDR3 nucleotides read TGCGCCAGCAGCCAACTACGGACAGGGCCTAACTATGGCTACACCTTC.

The chain couples TRBV10-1 to TRBJ2-7; D is unclear. Between the trimmed V and J ends, which lost 0 bases and 8 bases, there was a span of 8 bases. Germline V gene lookup returns CDR1 WNHNN and CDR2 SYGVQD (reference sequence). The CDR3 contains 12 residues. The DNA of the CDR3 is TGCGCCAGCAGTGAGTCGCTGGAGAAGCAGTACTTC. Translated: CASSESLEKQYF.

This clone appeared a few times. V and J are TRBV7-9 and TRBJ2-4; 8 positions match TRBD1. Germline values: CDR1 SEHNR, CDR2 FQNEAQ (reference sequence). With V trimmed by 1 base and J by 1 base, 0 bases remained unmatched. The CDR3 consists of 15 residues. This CDR3 reads CASSLGDRAKNIQYF. Written as DNA, the CDR3 is TGTGCCAGCAGCTTAGGGGACAGGGCCAAAAACATTCAGTACTTC.

J is TRBJ1-5 and V is TRBV6-4, with D uncertain. Germline V gene data show CDR1 as MRHNA and CDR2 as SNTAGT. The V end was cut by 4 bases, the J end by 4 bases, with 8 bases between. This CDR3 spans 13 amino acids. CDR3 sequence: CASSVSDNQPQHF. As DNA, the CDR3 is TGTGCCAGCAGTGTGTCAGATAATCAGCCCCAGCATTTT.

This sequence joins TRBV4-2 and TRBJ2-7; 8 positions agree with TRBD1. The CDR3 totals 15 residues. Germline CDR1 LGHNA, CDR2 YNFKEQ. V shed 0 bases, J shed 4 bases, and the junction held 5 bases outside the gene matches. For the CDR3, the DNA is TGTGCCAGCAGCCAAGATCCCAGGGGGCTGTACGAGCAGTACTTC. Encoded protein: CASSQDPRGLYEQYF.

This clone was seen only once. The rearrangement uses TRBV27 and TRBJ2-3, with a tentative D call TRBD1 (6 bases). Germline V gene data show CDR1 as MNHEY and CDR2 as SMNVEV (reference sequence). There are 17 residues in the CDR3. The ends were cut back, 5 bases at V and 0 bases at J, with 18 bases in the middle. CDR3 residues: CASSTLLGHLSTDTQYF. CDR3 in DNA: TGTGCCAGCAGTACCCTCCTGGGACACCTTAGCACAGATACGCAGTATTTT.

The gene calls are TRBV4-1 and TRBJ1-1, with D unclear. Trimming took 0 bases from V and 4 from J, leaving 6 bases between them. Germline CDR1 and CDR2: MGHRA and YSYEKL. The CDR3 has 13 residues. DNA of the CDR3: TGCGCCAGCAGCCAAGAGGAGGGCACTGAAGCTTTCTTT. Its protein is CASSQEEGTEAFF.

V and J are TRBV4-1 and TRBJ2-3; 7 bases agree with TRBD2. CDR3 length: 17 amino acids. The germline CDR1 and CDR2 sequences are MGHRA and YSYEKL. The V segment lost 1 base and the J segment 6 bases; nucleotides outside the gene matches: 13. The CDR3 reads CASSQARYREAWDTQYF. CDR3 bases: TGCGCCAGCAGCCAAGCCAGGTATCGGGAGGCCTGGGATACGCAGTATTTT.